The sequence of this T cell receptor beta chain was determined in a study of cytomegalovirus exposure and HLA in healthy donors. Whole-study results and caveats: The classifier reportedly diagnosed cytomegalovirus status with high specificity and sensitivity.

The CDR3 consists of 16 residues. The germline V and J ends were trimmed by 2 bases and 5 bases, with 15 bases remaining between them. The V gene's germline CDR1 is MGHRA and CDR2 YSYEKL. Concerning this clone: As yet, its antigen is unknown.

The PCR had 60 Vbeta and 13 Jbeta primers. Produced via immunoSEQ multiplex PCR; TCRdb's table is partial and in-frame only. This repertoire shows 100,000 to 150,000 clones, around 76% found once; its top ten account for approximately 13%. The source is a woman aged 55-69 years in good health and CMV-seropositive. This chain joins TRBV4-1 and TRBJ2-2; TRBD1 might be the D (5 bases). The source material was PBMCs. CDR3 residues: CASSQSQGLWTGELFF. The CDR3 DNA is TGCGCCAGCAGCCAATCGCAGGGTCTTTGGACCGGGGAGCTGTTTTTT.